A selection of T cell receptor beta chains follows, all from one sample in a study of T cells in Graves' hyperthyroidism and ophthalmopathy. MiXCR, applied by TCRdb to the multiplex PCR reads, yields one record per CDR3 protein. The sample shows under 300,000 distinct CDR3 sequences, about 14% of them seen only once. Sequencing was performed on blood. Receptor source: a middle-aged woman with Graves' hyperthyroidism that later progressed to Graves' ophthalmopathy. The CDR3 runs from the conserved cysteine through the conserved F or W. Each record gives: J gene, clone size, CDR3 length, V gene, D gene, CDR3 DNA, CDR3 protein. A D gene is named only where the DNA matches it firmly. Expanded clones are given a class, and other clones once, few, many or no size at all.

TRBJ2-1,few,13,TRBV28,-,TGTGCCAGCAGTTTAACAGAGAGCAATGAGCAGTTCTTC,CASSLTESNEQFF
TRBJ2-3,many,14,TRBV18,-,TGTGCCAGCGCCGAGCGGAGAAGCACAGATACGCAGTATTTT,CASAERRSTDTQYF
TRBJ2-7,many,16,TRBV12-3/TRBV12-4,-,TGTGCCAGCAGTTGGGGACTCGCGGGGATCTCCTACGAGCAGTACTTC,CASSWGLAGISYEQYF
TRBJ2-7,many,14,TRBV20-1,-,TGCAGTGCTAGACAGGGACTCCTTGGGTACGAGCAGTACTTC,CSARQGLLGYEQYF
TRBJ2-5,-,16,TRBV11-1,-,TGTGCCAGCAGCTTAATTATTCAGGGCACCCAAGAGACCCAGTACTTC,CASSLIIQGTQETQYF
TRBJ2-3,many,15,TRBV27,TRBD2,TGTGCCAGCAGTTCAACTAGCGGGAGGGCCTATACGCAGTATTTT,CASSSTSGRAYTQYF
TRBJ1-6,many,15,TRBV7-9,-,TGTGCCAGCAGCTCTGACAGGTCGACGAATTCACCCCTCCACTTT,CASSSDRSTNSPLHF
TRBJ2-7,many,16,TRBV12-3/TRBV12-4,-,TGTGCCAGCAGGGCTGGTGTGGTAGTAGGGGCCTACGAGCAGTACTTC,CASRAGVVVGAYEQYF
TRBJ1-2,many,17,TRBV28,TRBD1,TGTGCCAGCAGTTTAGGGTGGGGACAGGGAATACGGTATGGCTACACCTTC,CASSLGWGQGIRYGYTF
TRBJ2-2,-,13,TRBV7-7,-,TGTGCTAGCAGCTTTTTACTGGGCGGGAAGCTGTTTTTT,CASSFLLGGKLFF
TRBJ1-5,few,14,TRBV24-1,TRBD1,TGTGCCACCAGTGAAGAGGCAGGGGGTCAGCCCCAGCATTTT,CATSEEAGGQPQHF
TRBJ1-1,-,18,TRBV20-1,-,TGCAGTGCTAGAGGGGTATTCTCAGGTCTGGGGGGGGGCACTGAAGCTTTCTTT,CSARGVFSGLGGGTEAFF
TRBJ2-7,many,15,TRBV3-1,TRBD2,TGTGCCAGCAGCCGCGACAGACTAGCGGGATACGAGCAGTACTTC,CASSRDRLAGYEQYF
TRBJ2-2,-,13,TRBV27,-,TGTGCCAGCAGTTTTCGAGTTGCCGGGGAGCTGTTTTTT,CASSFRVAGELFF
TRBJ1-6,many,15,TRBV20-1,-,TGCAGTGCTACGTTAAGGGGGGGGATGTATTCACCCCTCCACTTT,CSATLRGGMYSPLHF
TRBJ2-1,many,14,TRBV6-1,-,TGTGCCAGCAGTTATGTGTTAGCGGACAATGAGCAGTTCTTC,CASSYVLADNEQFF
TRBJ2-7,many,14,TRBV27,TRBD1,TGTGCCAGCAGCCGGACAGGGGACGCCTACGAGCAGTACTTC,CASSRTGDAYEQYF
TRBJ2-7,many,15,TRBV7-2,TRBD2,TGTGCCAGCAGCTTAGCGGGGACTAGCAACTACGAGCAGTACTTC,CASSLAGTSNYEQYF
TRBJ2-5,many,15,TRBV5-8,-,TGTGCCAGCAGCTTGATGGCCCTACTCCAAGAGACCCAGTACTTC,CASSLMALLQETQYF
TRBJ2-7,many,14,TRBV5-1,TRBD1,TGCGCCAGCAGCTGGACAGGTGGTTCTTACGAGCAGTACTTC,CASSWTGGSYEQYF
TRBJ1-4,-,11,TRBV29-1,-,TGCAGCGTCGGCAGAAATGAAAAACTGTTTTTT,CSVGRNEKLFF
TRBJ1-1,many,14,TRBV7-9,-,TGTGCCAGCAGCTTCTACGGGGGAAGCACTGAAGCTTTCTTT,CASSFYGGSTEAFF
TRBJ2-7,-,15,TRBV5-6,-,TGTGCCAGCAGCTTGGTTGCTGTTCCCCGAGGGGAGCAGTACTTC,CASSLVAVPRGEQYF
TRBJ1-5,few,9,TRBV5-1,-,TGCGTGCCGAATCAGCCCCAGCATTTT,CVPNQPQHF
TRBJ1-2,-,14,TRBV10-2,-,TGCGCCAGCAGTGAGACAGAAGCCTCTGGTGGCTACACCTTC,CASSETEASGGYTF
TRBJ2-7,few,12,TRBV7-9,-,TGTGCCAGCAGCTTGGACAGTCACGAGCAGTACTTC,CASSLDSHEQYF
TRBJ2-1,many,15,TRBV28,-,TGTGCCAGCAGTACCCCGGGACGCAATAACAATGAGCAGTTCTTC,CASSTPGRNNNEQFF
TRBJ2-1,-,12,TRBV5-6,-,TGTGCCAGCAGCTTACCACCGGGACTGCAGTTCTTC,CASSLPPGLQFF
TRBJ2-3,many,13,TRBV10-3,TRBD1,TGTGCCATCAGGACAGGGACAGTTGATACGCAGTATTTT,CAIRTGTVDTQYF
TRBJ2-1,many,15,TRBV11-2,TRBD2,TGTGCCAGCAGCTTTGGGACTAGCGGGAGTAACGAGCAGTTCTTC,CASSFGTSGSNEQFF
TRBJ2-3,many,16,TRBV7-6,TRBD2,TGTGCCAGCAGCTTTAGGGCGGGAGAAGGATCCGATACGCAGTATTTT,CASSFRAGEGSDTQYF
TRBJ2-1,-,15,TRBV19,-,TGTGCCAGTAGTATACTAGCGAACCCCGGCAATGAGCAGTTCTTC,CASSILANPGNEQFF
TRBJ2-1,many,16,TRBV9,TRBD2,TGTGCCAGCAGCGTATCAGGACTAGCGGGAGTTGGTGAGCAGTTCTTC,CASSVSGLAGVGEQFF
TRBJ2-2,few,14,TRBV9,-,TGTGCCAGCAGCGTATTAGGGGGCACCGGGGAGCTGTTTTTT,CASSVLGGTGELFF
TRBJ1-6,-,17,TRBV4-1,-,TGCGCCAGCAGCCAACCGAGGGGGGGGGGCGATAATTCACCCCTCCACTTT,CASSQPRGGGDNSPLHF
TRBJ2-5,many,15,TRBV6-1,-,TGTGCCAGCAGTGAGGGCACGACGAGACAAGAGACCCAGTACTTC,CASSEGTTRQETQYF
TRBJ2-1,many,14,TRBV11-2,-,TGTGCCAGCAGCTTGTGGACTGATCCCCATGAGCAGTTCTTC,CASSLWTDPHEQFF
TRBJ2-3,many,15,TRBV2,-,TGTGCCTGCCACCGGGACCTTCGGACGGCAGATACGCAGTATTTT,CACHRDLRTADTQYF
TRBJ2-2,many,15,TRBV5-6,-,TGTGCCAGTTTGTCGAGTGGGGGGAACACCGGGGAGCTGTTTTTT,CASLSSGGNTGELFF
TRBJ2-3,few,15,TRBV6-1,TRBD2,TGTGCCAGCAGTGTCCCGGGAGGCGTTCAGGATACGCAGTATTTT,CASSVPGGVQDTQYF
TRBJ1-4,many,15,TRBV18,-,TGTGCCAGCTCATCCGGCAGAGGGGCTAATGAAAAACTGTTTTTT,CASSSGRGANEKLFF
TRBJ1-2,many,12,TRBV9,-,TGTGCCAGCAGCTCGACAGTCTATGGCTACACCTTC,CASSSTVYGYTF
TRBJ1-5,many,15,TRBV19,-,TGTGCCAGTAGTATTAGAGACCACTCCAATCAGCCCCAGCATTTT,CASSIRDHSNQPQHF
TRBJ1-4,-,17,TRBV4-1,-,TGCGCCAGCGGCCAAGTAGGTCAGGCCAGGATCTATGAAAAACTGTTTTTT,CASGQVGQARIYEKLFF